The T cell receptor beta chain under discussion was sequenced for a study of cytomegalovirus exposure and HLA in healthy donors. Study outcomes and limitations: In vitro assays verified that a few CMV-associated chains recognized CMV antigens specifically. Later on, a genetic analysis was performed. It linked a missense variant in DCLRE1C with V- and J-gene trimming of TCR beta. Most subjects' HLA-A and HLA-B alleles were reportedly predicted from TCR beta sequences.

The PCR made use of 60 Vbeta and 13 Jbeta primers. TCRdb keeps only in-frame clones here, not all; method: immunoSEQ multiplex PCR. Of some 150,000 clones in the sample, around four fifths were seen once. This clone was seen only a few times. Its antigen is not identified. Germline CDR1 MNHEY, CDR2 SMNVEV (reference sequence). There are 14 residues in the CDR3. V lost 4 bases and J lost 0, with 10 bases in between. This chain connects TRBV27 to TRBJ2-7; D remains unclear. The TCR sequence derives from a man aged 35 to 55 in good health and CMV-seronegative. The sample consisted of PBMCs. The CDR3 spells CASSSEWSSYEQYF. For the CDR3, the DNA is TGTGCCAGCAGTTCTGAATGGAGCTCCTACGAGCAGTACTTC.